The text below deals with one T cell receptor (beta chain). This clonotype turned up a few times. It lacks a known antigen. No qualities accompany the bases; no much larger clone lies one base away. Sequencing instrument: Illumina NovaSeq 6000. cDNA libraries for TCRalpha and TCRbeta were prepared by 5'RACE using constant-segment primers, with sample barcodes and unique molecular identifiers added. RNA was extracted from every sample with Trizol reagent. The libraries were amplified in two PCR steps, and the second step added a second sample barcode and Illumina TruSeq adapters. Sequencing of libraries was performed on an Illumina NovaSeq with 2 x 150 bp paired-end reads. In the original analysis: With migec v1.2.7, reads were demultiplexed and then collapsed into UMI-guided consensus sequences. Using mixcr v2.1.11, UMI consensuses were aligned to TRA and TRB V and J templates and then assembled into clonotypes. Clonotypes were classified as expanded or contracted when called significant by both edgeR and NoisET, with noise models trained on biological replicates. For edgeR calls, the thresholds were a false discovery rate-adjusted p below 0.01 and a log2 fold-change of 1. As an exploratory analysis of dynamics, max-normalized trajectories of the 1000 most abundant clonotypes were examined with PCA combined with hierarchical clustering. Separately sequenced CD4+ and CD8+ repertoires were used to assign a CD4 or CD8 phenotype to each responding clone. TCRdb took the public reads, trimmed them with fastp at Q25, ran MiXCR for clone calling and kept in-frame beta chains. Here each entry gathers all rows of one CDR3 protein and keeps the most common genes and DNA. TCRdb's processing, not the authors' own work, is the source of the V and J calls. The sample includes 400,000 to 500,000 distinct CDR3 sequences, with about a sixth observed a single time. Around a fifth of the sample is taken by the ten largest.

This record belongs to a study of T-cell memory formation after mild COVID-19 (dated by TCRdb to 2020 to 2023). About the full investigation: TCR sequence clusters from the two donors were found to be largely donor specific. Longitudinal TCRalpha and TCRbeta repertoire sequencing tracked T-cell clones expanding and contracting after mild COVID-19 in a couple of donors. The cohort comprised two young, previously healthy adult volunteers, one female and one male.

Cut back by 3 bases and 0 bases, the V and J ends lie 9 bases apart. Taken from cysteine to phenylalanine, the CDR3 has 15 residues. Only the CDR3 portion is preserved as DNA: 45 bases, with reading frame beginning at the first base. Study-level results and caveats: Clones contracting from day 15 to 85 had balanced CD4/CD8 phenotypes, while a second wave expanding from day 15 to 37 was biased towards CD4+. Only two mild cases were covered by the study, and larger cohorts that include severe cases with pre-infection samples were considered necessary. Whether the second-wave clones peaking on day 37 were SARS-CoV-2 specific was not confirmed. The detection of some responding clones in pre-infection memory suggests that pre-existing cross-reactive memory T cells joined the SARS-CoV-2 response. Contracting CD4+ clones appeared mostly in the CM and EM memory subsets, whereas CD8+ clones were enriched in EMRA.

Ficoll-Paque density gradient centrifugation was the method used to isolate PBMCs. The receptor was derived from a man between 18 and 29 years old who had mild COVID-19 (a few samples of this study predate the infection). The sample titles of this study are shuffled in the database, so cell type and time point are left out; the donor was told from shared clones. Sequenced input: PBMCs or a T cell subset sorted from them (not recorded which). The rearrangement joined TRBV12-3 or TRBV12-4 to TRBJ1-3, and TRBD1 may be the D gene, going by 6 matching bases. The nucleotide sequence is given as TGTGCCAGCAGTTTCTGGGGGCTCTCTGGAAACACCATATATTTT. The translation is CASSFWGLSGNTIYF.